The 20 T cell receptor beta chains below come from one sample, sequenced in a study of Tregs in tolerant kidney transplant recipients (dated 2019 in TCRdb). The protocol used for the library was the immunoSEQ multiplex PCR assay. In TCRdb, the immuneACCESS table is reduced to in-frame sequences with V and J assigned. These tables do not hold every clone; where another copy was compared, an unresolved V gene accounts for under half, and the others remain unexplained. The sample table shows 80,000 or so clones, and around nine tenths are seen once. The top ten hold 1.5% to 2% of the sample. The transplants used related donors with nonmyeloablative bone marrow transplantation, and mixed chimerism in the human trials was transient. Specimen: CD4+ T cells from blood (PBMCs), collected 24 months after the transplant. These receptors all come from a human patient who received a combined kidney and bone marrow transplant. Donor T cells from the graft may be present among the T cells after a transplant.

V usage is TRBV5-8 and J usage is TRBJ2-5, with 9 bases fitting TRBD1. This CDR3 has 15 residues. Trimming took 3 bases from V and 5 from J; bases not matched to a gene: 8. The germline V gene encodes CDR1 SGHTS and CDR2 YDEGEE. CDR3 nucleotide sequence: TGTGCCAGCAGCTCGTTCGGACAGGGGTGGGAGACCCAGTACTTC. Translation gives CASSSFGQGWETQYF.

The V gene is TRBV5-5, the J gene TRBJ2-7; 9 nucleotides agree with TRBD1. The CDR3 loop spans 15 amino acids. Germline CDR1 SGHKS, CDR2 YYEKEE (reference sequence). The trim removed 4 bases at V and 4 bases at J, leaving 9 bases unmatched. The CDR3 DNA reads TGTGCCAGCAGCCCATCCACAGGGGGCGAATACGAGCAGTACTTC. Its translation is CASSPSTGGEYEQYF.

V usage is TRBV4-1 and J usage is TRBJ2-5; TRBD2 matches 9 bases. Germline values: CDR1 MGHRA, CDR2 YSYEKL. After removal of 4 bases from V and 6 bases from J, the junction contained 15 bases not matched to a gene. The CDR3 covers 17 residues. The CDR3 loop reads CASSPRVVAGGLKTQYF. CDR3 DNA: TGCGCCAGCAGCCCCCGAGTGGTGGCGGGGGGGCTCAAGACCCAGTACTTC.

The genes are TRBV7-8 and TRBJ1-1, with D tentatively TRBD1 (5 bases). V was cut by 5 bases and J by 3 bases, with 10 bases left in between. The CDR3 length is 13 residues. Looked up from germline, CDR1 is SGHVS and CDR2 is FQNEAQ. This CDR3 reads CASSTGTHTEAFF. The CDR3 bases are TGTGCCAGCAGCACTGGGACTCACACTGAAGCTTTCTTT.

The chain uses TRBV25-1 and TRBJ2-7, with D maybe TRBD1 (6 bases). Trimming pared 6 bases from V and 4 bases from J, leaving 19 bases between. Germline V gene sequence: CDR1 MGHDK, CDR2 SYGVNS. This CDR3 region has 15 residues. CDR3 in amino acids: CASRKPGKRGYEQYF. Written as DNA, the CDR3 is TGTGCCAGCAGGAAGCCAGGGAAGAGGGGGTACGAGCAGTACTTC.

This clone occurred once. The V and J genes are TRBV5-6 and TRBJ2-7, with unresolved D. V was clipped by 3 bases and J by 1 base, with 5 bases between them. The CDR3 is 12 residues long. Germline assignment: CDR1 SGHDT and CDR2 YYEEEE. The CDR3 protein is CASSYKSYEQYF. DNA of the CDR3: TGTGCCAGCAGCTACAAATCCTACGAGCAGTACTTC.

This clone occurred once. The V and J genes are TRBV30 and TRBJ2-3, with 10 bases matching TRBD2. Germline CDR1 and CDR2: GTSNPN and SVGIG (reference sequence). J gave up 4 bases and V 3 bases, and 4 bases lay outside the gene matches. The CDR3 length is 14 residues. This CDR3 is CAWRSGRAPDTQYF. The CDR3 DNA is TGTGCCTGGAGGAGCGGGAGGGCGCCAGATACGCAGTATTTT.

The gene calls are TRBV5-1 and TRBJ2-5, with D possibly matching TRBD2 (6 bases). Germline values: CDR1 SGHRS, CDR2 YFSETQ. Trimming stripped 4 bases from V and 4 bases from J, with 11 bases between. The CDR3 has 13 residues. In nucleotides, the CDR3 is TGCGCCAGCAGCCGTGGGGGGATAGAGACCCAGTACTTC. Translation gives CASSRGGIETQYF.

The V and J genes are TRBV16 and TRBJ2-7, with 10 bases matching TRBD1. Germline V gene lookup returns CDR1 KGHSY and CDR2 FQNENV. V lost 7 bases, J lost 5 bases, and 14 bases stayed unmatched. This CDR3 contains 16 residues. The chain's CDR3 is CASNFRPGQGPNEQYF. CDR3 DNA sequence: TGTGCCAGCAATTTTCGGCCGGGACAGGGGCCAAACGAGCAGTACTTC.

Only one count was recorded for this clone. CDR3 DNA: TGCGCCAGCAGCTTGGATGGACAGCAGCCCTACGAGCAGTACTTC. It is translated as CASSLDGQQPYEQYF. J is TRBJ2-7 and V is TRBV5-1; the D gene is possibly TRBD1 (6 bases). Germline assignment: CDR1 SGHRS and CDR2 YFSETQ. Trimming pared 0 bases from V and 2 bases from J, leaving 12 bases between. The CDR3 extends over 15 amino acids.

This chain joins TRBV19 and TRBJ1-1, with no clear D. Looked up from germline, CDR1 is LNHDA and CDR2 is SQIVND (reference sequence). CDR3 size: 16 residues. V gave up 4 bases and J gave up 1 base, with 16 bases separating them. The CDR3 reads CASSSSRPGWNTEAFF. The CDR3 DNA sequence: TGTGCCAGTAGTAGCTCCCGTCCGGGGTGGAACACTGAAGCTTTCTTT.

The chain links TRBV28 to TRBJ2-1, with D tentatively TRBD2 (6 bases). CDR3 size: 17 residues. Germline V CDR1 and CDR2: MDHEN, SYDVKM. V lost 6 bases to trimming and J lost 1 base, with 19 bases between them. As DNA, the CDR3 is TGTGCCAGCAGAGGTTATGGAGGGCTGGGATCCTACAATGAGCAGTTCTTC. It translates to CASRGYGGLGSYNEQFF.

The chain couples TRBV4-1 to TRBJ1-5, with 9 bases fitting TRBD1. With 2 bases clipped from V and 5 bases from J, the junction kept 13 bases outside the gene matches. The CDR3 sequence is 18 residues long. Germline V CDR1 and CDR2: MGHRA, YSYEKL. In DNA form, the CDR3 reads TGCGCCAGCAGCCAAACCGCCGGGACAGGGAAGCGGGATCAGCCCCAGCATTTT. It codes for CASSQTAGTGKRDQPQHF.

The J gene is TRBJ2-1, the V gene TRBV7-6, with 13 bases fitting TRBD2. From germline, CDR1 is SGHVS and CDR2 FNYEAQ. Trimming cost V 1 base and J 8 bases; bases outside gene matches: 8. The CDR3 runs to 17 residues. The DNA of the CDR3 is TGTGCCAGCAGCTTAGAGACTAGCGGGGGGTTTTTCGATGAGCAGTTCTTC. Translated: CASSLETSGGFFDEQFF.

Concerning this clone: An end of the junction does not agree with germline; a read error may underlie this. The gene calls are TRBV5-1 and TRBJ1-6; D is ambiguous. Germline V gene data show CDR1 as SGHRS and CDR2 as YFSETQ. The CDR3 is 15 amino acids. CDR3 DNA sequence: TGCGCCAGCAGCTCTGGCGCTGACTATAATTCCCCCCTCCACTTT. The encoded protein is CASSSGADYNSPLHF.

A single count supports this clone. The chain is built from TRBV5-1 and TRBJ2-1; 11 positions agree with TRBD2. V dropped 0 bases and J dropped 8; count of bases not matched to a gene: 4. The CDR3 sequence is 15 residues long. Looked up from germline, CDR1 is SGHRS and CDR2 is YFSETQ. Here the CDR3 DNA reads TGCGCCAGCAGCTTGGCAAGACTAGCGGGGCATGAGCAGTTCTTC. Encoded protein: CASSLARLAGHEQFF.

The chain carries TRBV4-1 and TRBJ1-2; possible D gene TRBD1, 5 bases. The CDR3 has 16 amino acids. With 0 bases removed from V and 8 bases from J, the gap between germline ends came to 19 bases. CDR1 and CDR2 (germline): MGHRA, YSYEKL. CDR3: CASSQDGLGLLWGYTF. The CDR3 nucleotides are TGCGCCAGCAGCCAAGATGGGTTGGGGCTTCTATGGGGCTACACCTTC.

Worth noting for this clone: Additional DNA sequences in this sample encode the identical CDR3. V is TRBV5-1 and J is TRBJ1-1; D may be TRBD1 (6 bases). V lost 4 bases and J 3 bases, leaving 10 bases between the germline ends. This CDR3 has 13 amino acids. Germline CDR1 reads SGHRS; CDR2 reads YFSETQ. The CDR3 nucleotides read TGCGCCAGCAGCCTCAAGGGGGACACTGAAGCTTTCTTT. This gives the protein CASSLKGDTEAFF.

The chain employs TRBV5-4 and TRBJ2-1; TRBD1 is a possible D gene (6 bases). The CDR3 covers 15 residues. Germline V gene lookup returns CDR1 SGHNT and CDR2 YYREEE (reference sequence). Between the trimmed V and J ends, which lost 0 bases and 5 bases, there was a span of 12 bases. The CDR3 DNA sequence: TGTGCCAGCAGCTTGGCCCGTGGACAGAACAATGAGCAGTTCTTC. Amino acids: CASSLARGQNNEQFF.

CDR3 nucleotides: TGTGCCAGTAGGACAGGCTCAGGCATTCAGTACTTC. This sequence encodes CASRTGSGIQYF. This sequence joins TRBV19 and TRBJ2-4, with a possible D match to TRBD1 (6 bases). Trimming shortened V by 6 bases and J by 9 bases, and 12 bases separated the two germline ends. This CDR3 has 12 amino acids. CDR1 LNHDA and CDR2 SQIVND come from the germline V gene (reference sequence). The full variable domain, with the rest looked up from reference TRBV19 and TRBJ2-4, is DGGITQSPKYLFRKEGQNVTLSCEQNLNHDAMYWYRQDPGQGLRLIYYSQIVNDFQKGDIAEGYSVSREKKESFPLTVTSAQKNPTAFYLCASRTGSGIQYFGAGTRLSVL.